These 4 T cell receptor beta chains originate from one sample sequenced in a study of T-cell memory formation after mild COVID-19. One entry per CDR3 protein, called by TCRdb with MiXCR from the 5' RACE reads. The profile shows some 100,000 distinct CDR3 sequences, more than 9.5% of them singletons. The source material was PBMCs or a T cell subset sorted from them (not recorded which). These receptors originate from a man between 18 and 35 years old who had mild COVID-19 (a few samples of this study predate the infection). Cell type and time point are not known.

This clonotype was detected a few times. V and J are TRBV4-1 and TRBJ2-2, with unresolved D. CDR3 size: 14 residues. V dropped 4 bases and J dropped 6 bases, with 12 bases sitting between them. Germline V CDR1 and CDR2: MGHRA, YSYEKL. The DNA for the CDR3 is TGCGCCAGCAGCCTAGCCGCGGTAGCCGGGGAGCTGTTTTTT. Translation gives CASSLAAVAGELFF.

This chain links TRBV3-1 with TRBJ2-7, with a possible D match to TRBD2 (6 bases). This CDR3 is built from 13 residues. Germline V gene sequence: CDR1 LGHDT, CDR2 YNNKEL (reference sequence). V was trimmed by 1 base and J by 6 bases, leaving 10 bases between them. Here the CDR3 reads CASSQGGEGEQYV. The CDR3 DNA is TGTGCCAGCAGCCAAGGCGGGGAAGGCGAGCAGTACGTC.

This clonotype was observed a handful of times. The rearrangement links TRBV20-1 to TRBJ1-6; D gene uncertain. This CDR3 has 13 residues. Germline CDR1 is DFQATT and CDR2 is SNEGSKA (reference sequence). Trimming took off 4 bases at V and 13 bases at J, with 17 bases between the two ends. The DNA of the CDR3 is TGCAGTGCTAAGGAAACTCCTACTTCGCCCCTCCACTTT. Its translation is CSAKETPTSPLHF.

The chain links TRBV4-1 to TRBJ2-5; D is perhaps TRBD1 (5 bases). V gave up 0 bases and J gave up 6 bases, with 14 bases separating them. Germline CDR1 is MGHRA and CDR2 is YSYEKL. The CDR3 runs to 15 residues. The CDR3 DNA is TGCGCCAGCAGCCAAGACTCGTCAGGGTCGAAGACCCAGTACTTC. Protein sequence: CASSQDSSGSKTQYF.